The clone carrying this T cell receptor beta chain was seen a handful of times. The antigen remains undetermined. This record comes from a study of T cell repertoires in cytomegalovirus infection. Study at large: Public TCR beta signatures indicated both CMV infection and matching HLA type.

TCRdb analysed the reads with MiXCR anew, one entry per CDR3 protein. The sample lists 350,000 to 500,000 distinct CDR3 sequences; roughly 31% were seen once. From germline, CDR1 is LNHNV and CDR2 YYDKDF (reference sequence). The length of the CDR3 is 17 residues. The V gene end was trimmed by 4 bases and the J gene end by 0 bases; junction bases not matched to a gene: 6. Study results and limitations: CMV-specific TCR beta clonotypes restricted by HLA-C were the ones dominating the ex vivo response.

The source is a human donor in good health (CMV status not recorded). Some clones in this sample may be carry-over from other donors' samples. This sequence joins TRBV15 and TRBJ1-4; 9 bases map to TRBD1. The specimen was PBMCs. CDR3 amino acids: CATSKGGQGATNEKLFF. The CDR3 DNA reads as TGTGCCACCAGCAAAGGGGGACAGGGAGCAACTAATGAAAAACTGTTTTTT. Complete variable domain (other parts from reference TRBV15 and TRBJ1-4): DAMVIQNPRYQVTQFGKPVTLSCSQTLNHNVMYWYQQKSSQAPKLLFHYYDKDFNNEADTPDNFQSRRPNTSFCFLDIRSPGLGDTAMYLCATSKGGQGATNEKLFFGSGTQLSVL.